Following are 3 T cell receptor beta chains from one sample sequenced in a study of blood T cell repertoires in COVID-19. Libraries were prepared by immunoSEQ multiplex PCR; TCRdb keeps only in-frame clonotypes and omits some of them. The sample yields 350,000 to 450,000 clones, more than 75% seen once. The source material was peripheral blood. The origin of the receptors is a human donor in a cohort sampled during active COVID-19.

The chain links TRBV5-1 to TRBJ2-5, with unresolved D. V was clipped by 0 bases and J by 5 bases, with 8 bases between them. This CDR3 comprises 13 residues. Germline V CDR1 and CDR2: SGHRS, YFSETQ. CDR3 bases: TGCGCCAGCAGCTTGGGGAGTTTGGAGACCCAGTACTTC. Amino acid sequence: CASSLGSLETQYF.

The V gene is TRBV5-1, the J gene TRBJ2-3, with a weak D call TRBD2 (6 bases). The V gene lost 4 bases and the J gene lost 0 bases, with 18 bases spanning the gap. The germline CDR1 and CDR2 sequences are SGHRS and YFSETQ. The CDR3 is made up of 17 amino acids. The CDR3 DNA reads as TGCGCCAGCAGCATCTTGGGACTTGCATCTAGCACAGATACGCAGTATTTT. Its translation is CASSILGLASSTDTQYF.

This clone has just a few counts. The gene calls are TRBV15 and TRBJ1-2; 11 bases fit TRBD1. The CDR3 is 18 residues long. V lost 1 base to trimming and J lost 7 bases; unmatched junction nucleotides: 14. In germline, CDR1 is LNHNV, CDR2 YYDKDF (reference sequence). CDR3 nucleotide sequence: TGTGCCACCAGCAGAGCCGGGACAGGGGGGTTTTTAGTGGGTGGCTACACCTTC. Translated: CATSRAGTGGFLVGGYTF.